The entry below gives a single T cell receptor beta chain sequence along with its context. This clone has a single count. There is no known antigen for this receptor. No per-base quality is available; no much larger clone lies one base away. This sample's time point label indicates: blood 2 weeks post-SBRT. Reading the label with the study, this specimen's treatment or condition is: 15 Gy SBRT to primary tumor, nephrectomy 4 weeks later. To track tumor-enriched clonotypes, serial peripheral blood was sampled from radiation-treated patients at baseline and at 2 weeks and 4 weeks after SBRT. Every patient had renal cell carcinoma of clear cell pathology. Genomic DNA for TCR sequencing was prepared using the QIAamp DNA Blood Mini Kit (Qiagen). The analyses included just those samples that passed every quality control check. These data originate in a study of radiation and T cells in renal cell carcinoma (dated by TCRdb to about 2020). At the level of the whole study: Samples came from a clinical trial, in which primary renal cell carcinomas received 15 Gy stereotactic body radiation therapy followed by nephrectomy 4 weeks later. Across all 53 samples, 4,016,671 unique CDR3 nucleotide sequences encoding about 2.4 million unique CDR3 amino acid sequences were identified. In total, about 50 samples, comprising 26 tumors and approximately 27 peripheral blood samples, were subjected to TCR beta sequencing. What the work shows at the level of the full study, not this receptor alone: Top tumor clonotypes rose in blood from baseline to 2 weeks post-radiation, then contracted by 4 weeks, suggesting transient expansion of tumor-resident clones. Dynamics of the blood repertoire were not tracked past 4 weeks after treatment. Because no pretreatment tumor biopsies were available, whether clonotypes were present in the tumor at baseline could not be determined. Effects of radiation dose or scheduling on the TCR repertoire could not be addressed with the single-armed trial design.

TCR beta libraries were generated from genomic DNA with the immunoSEQ kit, following the manufacturer's recommendations. Library preparation used a first multiplex PCR with proprietary primers, then a second PCR adding unique barcodes, with bead cleanups after each round. Each sample batch included a kit-provided positive control reaction and a negative control reaction. The final libraries underwent checking on an Agilent 4200 TapeStation D1000 ScreenTape, volumetric pooling, and quantification by qPCR. An Illumina NextSeq500 fitted with a MidOutput 150-cycle cartridge performed the sequencing, running 156 Read1 cycles and 15 Index1 cycles with the kit's custom primers. The pooled library was loaded at roughly 1 pM, and 20% PhiX control was spiked in. Per the source publication's procedure: Vendor-processed data were analyzed in R, and a clonotype was defined as all T cells sharing the same CDR3 nucleotide sequence. In the clone abundance analyses, frequencies in each sample were normalized to that sample's 10,000 most abundant clones. Public T cell clones, which averaged fewer than five per sample, were excluded before analysis. Tumor-enriched and baseline blood-enriched clonotypes were defined by at least a 32-fold difference in abundance between compartments. A beta-binomial differential abundance model was applied to find clonotypes that expanded or contracted between blood time points. Similarity between tumor and blood repertoires was quantified using the Baroni-Urbani and Buser coefficient, and groups were compared with two-tailed Wilcoxon tests in R. Not all clones reach the TCRdb copy of this immuneACCESS table, which keeps in-frame sequences only. Checked studies attribute under half of the gap to unresolved V genes and leave the rest unexplained. Clone size and the V and J calls come from that table; the DNA yielded D and trimming. This sample holds around 130,000 clones; more than 80% were observed only once. The leading ten clones occupy around 2% of the sample.

V is pared back by 2 bases and J by 5 bases, with 12 bases lying between the germline termini. In the germline V gene, CDR1 corresponds to SGHAT and CDR2 to FQNNGV. The CDR3 starts with the cysteine, ends with the phenylalanine, and has 14 residues. Left in the record is the CDR3 DNA by itself, 42 bases read in frame from the first base. The sequence is built from TRBV11-2 and TRBJ1-1; TRBD1 is perhaps the D gene, given 6 matching bases. The source was blood, collected from a patient whose treatment included radiotherapy and nephrectomy. This sequence was found in a woman aged 60-75 years with renal cell carcinoma. DNA sequence: TGTGCCAGCAGCTTATTTACAGGGACGACTGAAGCTTTCTTT. It encodes CASSLFTGTTEAFF.